The next 12 T cell receptor beta chains were all read from a single sample in a study of blood T cells in healthy people across ages. Primed by a sample-barcoded 5' primer and a J-beta primer mix, a second PCR proceeded for about 7 to 12 cycles. MiXCR, run by TCRdb on the 5' RACE reads, gives a single entry per CDR3 protein. The sample holds 380,000 or so distinct CDR3 sequences, more than 45% seen once. The material sequenced was blood. The receptors were gathered from a man in his 60s in good health.

The chain employs TRBV29-1 and TRBJ1-2; D not certain. The CDR3 contains 11 residues. The V and J ends lost 4 bases and 4 bases respectively, with 7 bases between them. Looked up from germline, CDR1 is SQVTM and CDR2 is ANQGSEA. The CDR3 region is CSVGEGYGYTF. CDR3 sequence (DNA): TGCAGCGTTGGTGAAGGCTATGGCTACACCTTC.

This clonotype appeared many times. The chain recombines TRBV7-9 with TRBJ1-6, with 10 bases lining up with TRBD1. V lost 4 bases to trimming and J lost 6 bases; unmatched junction nucleotides: 3. Germline CDR1 and CDR2: SEHNR and FQNEAQ (reference sequence). This CDR3 has 15 residues. CDR3 region: CASSSGDRGNSPLHF. CDR3 DNA: TGTGCCAGCAGCTCGGGGGACAGGGGTAATTCACCCCTCCACTTT. Full variable domain (outside the CDR3, taken from reference TRBV7-9 and TRBJ1-6): DTGVSQNPRHKITKRGQNVTFRCDPISEHNRLYWYRQTLGQGPEFLTYFQNEAQLEKSRLLSDRFSAERPKGSFSTLEIQRTEQGDSAMYLCASSSGDRGNSPLHFGNGTRLTVT.

A few counts support this clonotype. The chain is built from TRBV7-2 and TRBJ2-3, with D possibly called TRBD1 or TRBD2 (6 bases each). This CDR3 region has 13 residues. V was clipped by 1 base and J by 7 bases, with 9 bases between them. CDR1 and CDR2 (germline): SGHTA, FQGNSA. CDR3 nucleotide sequence: TGTGCCAGCAGCTTAGAGGGGGGTCATACGCAGTATTTT. Its protein is CASSLEGGHTQYF.

This clonotype was seen a few times. This chain links TRBV28 with TRBJ2-5; 11 bases are a match to TRBD2. The CDR3 extends over 15 amino acids. V dropped 2 bases and J dropped 6; count of bases not matched to a gene: 5. In germline, CDR1 is MDHEN, CDR2 SYDVKM. The CDR3 loop is CASSLTSGSGQTQYF. CDR3 nucleotide sequence: TGTGCCAGCAGTTTAACTAGCGGGAGTGGACAGACCCAGTACTTC.

This clonotype came up a few times. This chain connects TRBV7-2 to TRBJ2-7; 10 bases are shared with TRBD1. Judging by the DNA end, TRBJ2-5 fits better; the J call may be wrong. The CDR3 runs 13 residues. Germline CDR1 is SGHTA and CDR2 is FQGNSA. The chain's CDR3 is CASSWDRGETQYF. CDR3 sequence (DNA): TGTGCCAGCAGCTGGGACAGGGGAGAGACCCAGTACTTC.

As concerns this clonotype: This could be a read error, since a much larger clone is one nucleotide away. This rearrangement joins TRBV28 to TRBJ1-2; tentative D call: TRBD1 (5 bases). V lost 3 bases to trimming and J lost 10 bases, with 12 bases between them. This CDR3 comprises 12 residues. The V gene's germline CDR1 is MDHEN and CDR2 SYDVKM. CDR3: CASSFKGIDYTF. The CDR3 DNA sequence: TGTGCCAGCAGTTTTAAGGGGATCGACTACACCTTC.

The chain joins TRBV5-1 to TRBJ2-6, with 9 nucleotides matching TRBD1. CDR3 length equals 15 residues. Per the germline V gene, CDR1 is SGHRS and CDR2 is YFSETQ. With 7 bases clipped from V and 2 bases from J, the junction kept 4 bases outside the gene matches. The CDR3 loop reads CASWTGDTGANVLTF. The CDR3 DNA follows: TGCGCCAGCTGGACAGGGGATACTGGGGCCAACGTCCTGACTTTC.

The V call is TRBV2, the J call TRBJ1-2, with TRBD1 as a possible D gene (5 bases). Per germline, CDR1 SNHLY and CDR2 FYNNEI. The V gene lost 6 bases and the J gene lost 5 bases, with 13 bases spanning the gap. The CDR3 covers 13 residues. The CDR3, as DNA: TGTGCCAGCAGGGGGGACGGAATATATGGCTACACCTTC. This encodes CASRGDGIYGYTF.

This chain joins TRBV6-5 and TRBJ1-1; unclear D gene. This CDR3 comprises 12 residues. V lost 3 bases, J lost 6 bases, and 8 bases lay in between. CDR1 is MNHEY and CDR2 is SVGAGI in the germline V gene. In DNA, the CDR3 is TGTGCCAGCAGTTATAGAGGAGCTGAAGCTTTCTTT. It specifies CASSYRGAEAFF.

V and J are TRBV25-1 and TRBJ2-5, with D maybe TRBD2 (5 bases). With 4 bases removed from V and 8 bases from J, the gap between germline ends came to 26 bases. The CDR3 extends over 17 amino acids. Germline loops: CDR1 MGHDK, CDR2 SYGVNS. The chain's CDR3 is CASSGLRSARARGTQYF. CDR3 in DNA: TGTGCCAGCAGTGGGCTCCGTTCGGCTCGTGCTCGGGGTACCCAGTACTTC.

About this clonotype itself: Just one base apart from a much larger clone, this may be a read error. The chain combines TRBV5-1 with TRBJ2-7, with 8 bases lining up with TRBD2. Germline V gives CDR1 SGHRS, CDR2 YFSETQ. The CDR3 covers 18 residues. After removal of 4 bases from V and 2 bases from J, the junction contained 17 bases not matched to a gene. The chain's CDR3 is CASSQTGTNGRVAYEQYF. CDR3 DNA: TGCGCCAGCAGCCAGACCGGGACTAACGGGAGGGTCGCCTACGAGCAGTACTTC.

This clonotype has a single count. The chain joins TRBV11-1 to TRBJ2-1; D is undetermined. Per germline, CDR1 SGHAT and CDR2 FQDESV (reference sequence). The CDR3 has 15 amino acids. The V end was cut by 5 bases, the J end by 4 bases, with 15 bases between. CDR3 in DNA: TGTGCCAGCAGCCCACTTAAGAGCGCTTACAATGAGCAGTTCTTC. Translation gives CASSPLKSAYNEQFF.